This TCR beta chain originates from a study of regulatory T cells in long-lasting Graves disease. The germline V gene encodes CDR1 SQVTM and CDR2 ANQGSEA. CDR3 length: 14 amino acids. For TCR beta, libraries came from iRepertoire HTBI primers and Arm-PCR of CDR3 regions. MiXCR, applied by TCRdb to the multiplex PCR reads, yields one record per CDR3 protein. This table holds a few hundred thousand distinct CDR3 sequences, roughly 10% found once. This clonotype was detected only a few times. Noted time point: newly diagnosed GD, antithyroid drugs for less than 3 months. The TCR library was made from RNA that had been extracted from PBMCs in TRIzol. The sample also formed part of further work on T cells in Graves' hyperthyroidism and ophthalmopathy.

This chain connects TRBV29-1 to TRBJ2-3; 8 nucleotides line up with TRBD1. The J call may be in error: the DNA end matches TRBJ2-7 better. Source: peripheral blood mononuclear cells (PBMCs), taken at new diagnosis, from a patient treated with antithyroid drugs. The clonotype originates from a young woman with Graves disease. CDR3 sequence reads: CSVVRDRTTYEQYF. CDR3 DNA: TGCAGCGTAGTCCGGGACAGGACCACCTACGAGCAGTACTTC.